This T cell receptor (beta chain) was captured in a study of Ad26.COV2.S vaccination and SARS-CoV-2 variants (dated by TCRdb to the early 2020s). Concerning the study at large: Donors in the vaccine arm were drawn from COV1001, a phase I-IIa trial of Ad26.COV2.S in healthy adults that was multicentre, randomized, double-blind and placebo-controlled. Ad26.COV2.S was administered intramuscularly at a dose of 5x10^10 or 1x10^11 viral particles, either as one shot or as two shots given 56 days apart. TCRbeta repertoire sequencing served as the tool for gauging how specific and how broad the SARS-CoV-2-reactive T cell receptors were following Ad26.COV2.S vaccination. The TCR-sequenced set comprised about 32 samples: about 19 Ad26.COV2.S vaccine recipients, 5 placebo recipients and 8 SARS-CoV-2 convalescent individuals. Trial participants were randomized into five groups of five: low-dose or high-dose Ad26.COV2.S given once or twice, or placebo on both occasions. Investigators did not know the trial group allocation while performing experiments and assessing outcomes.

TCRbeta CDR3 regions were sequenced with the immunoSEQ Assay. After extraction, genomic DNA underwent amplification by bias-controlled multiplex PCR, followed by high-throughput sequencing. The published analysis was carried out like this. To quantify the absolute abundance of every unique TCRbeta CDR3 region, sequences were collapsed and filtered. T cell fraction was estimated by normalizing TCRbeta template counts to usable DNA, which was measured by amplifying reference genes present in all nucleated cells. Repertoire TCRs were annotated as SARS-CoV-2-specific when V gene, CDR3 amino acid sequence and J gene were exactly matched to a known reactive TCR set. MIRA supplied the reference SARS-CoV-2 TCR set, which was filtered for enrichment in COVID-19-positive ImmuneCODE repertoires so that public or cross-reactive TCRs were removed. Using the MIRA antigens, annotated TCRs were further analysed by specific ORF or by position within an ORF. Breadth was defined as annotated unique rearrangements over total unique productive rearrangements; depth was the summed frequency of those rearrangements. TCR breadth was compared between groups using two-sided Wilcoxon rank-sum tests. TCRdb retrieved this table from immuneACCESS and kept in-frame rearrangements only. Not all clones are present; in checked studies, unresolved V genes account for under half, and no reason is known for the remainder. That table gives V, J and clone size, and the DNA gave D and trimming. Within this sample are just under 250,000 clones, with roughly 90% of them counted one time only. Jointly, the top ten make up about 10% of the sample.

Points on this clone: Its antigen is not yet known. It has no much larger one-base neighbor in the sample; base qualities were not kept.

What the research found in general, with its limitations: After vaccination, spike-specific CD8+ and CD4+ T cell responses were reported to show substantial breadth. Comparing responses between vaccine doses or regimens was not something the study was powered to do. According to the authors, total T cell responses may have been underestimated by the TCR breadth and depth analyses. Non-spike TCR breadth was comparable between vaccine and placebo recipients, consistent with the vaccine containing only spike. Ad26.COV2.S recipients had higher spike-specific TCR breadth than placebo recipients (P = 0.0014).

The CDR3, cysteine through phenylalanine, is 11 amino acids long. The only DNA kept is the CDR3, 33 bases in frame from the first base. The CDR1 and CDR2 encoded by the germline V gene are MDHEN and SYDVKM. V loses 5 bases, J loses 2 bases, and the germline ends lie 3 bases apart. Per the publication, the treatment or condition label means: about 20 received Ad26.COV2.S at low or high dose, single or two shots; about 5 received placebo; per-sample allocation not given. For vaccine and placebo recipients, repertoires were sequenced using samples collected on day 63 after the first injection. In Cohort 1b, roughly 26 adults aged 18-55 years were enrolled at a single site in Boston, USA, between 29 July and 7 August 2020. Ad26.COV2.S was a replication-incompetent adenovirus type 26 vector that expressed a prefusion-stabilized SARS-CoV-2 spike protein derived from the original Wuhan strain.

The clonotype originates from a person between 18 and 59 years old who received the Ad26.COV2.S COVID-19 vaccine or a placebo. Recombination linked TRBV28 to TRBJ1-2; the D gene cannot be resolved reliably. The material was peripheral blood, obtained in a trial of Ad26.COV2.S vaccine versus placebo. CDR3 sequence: CASSTNYGYTF. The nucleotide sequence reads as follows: TGTGCCAGCAGTACCAACTATGGCTACACCTTC.